The 4 T cell receptor beta chains below come from one sample, sequenced in a study of vaccination and CD4 T cells after COVID-19 (dated by TCRdb to the early 2020s). The meaning of the sample's treatment or condition label: approximately 9-day PBMC culture with coronavirus spike peptide pools or control peptides (ViraFEST assay). Library preparation employed PCR. The sequencer listed for this sample is Illumina iSeq 100. DNA from cultured CD4+ T cells underwent TCR sequencing with the Oncomine TCR Beta short-read assay at the Johns Hopkins FTIC core. TCRdb trimmed the raw reads at Q25, called clones with MiXCR and kept productive beta chains. Rows are unified per CDR3 protein, each entry keeping the most common DNA and genes. Recorded for this sample are some 15,000 distinct CDR3 sequences; approximately 48% of them occurred a single time. The ten largest clones add up to around 15% of the sample.

Their antigens are not known. The source material was CD4+ T cells from blood, cultured in vitro. The source is a human donor who had recovered from COVID-19.

The rearrangement uses TRBV20-1 and TRBJ2-5; TRBD1 is a possible D gene (6 bases). V was clipped by 3 bases and J by 5 bases, with 22 bases between them. Germline lookup yields CDR1 DFQATT and CDR2 SNEGSKA (reference sequence). The CDR3 is made up of 16 amino acids. CDR3 amino acids: CSASGPVQGFSETQYF. The DNA of the CDR3 is TGCAGTGCTAGCGGCCCAGTCCAGGGGTTCTCGGAGACCCAGTACTTC.

The chain carries TRBV6-1 and TRBJ1-4; D unresolved. This CDR3 comprises 13 residues. V was pared by 6 bases and J by 5 bases, with 10 bases between. Germline V gene data show CDR1 as MNHNS and CDR2 as SASEGT. The CDR3 sequence: CASRAGLNEKLFF. DNA for the CDR3: TGTGCCAGCAGGGCAGGTTTAAATGAAAAACTGTTTTTT.

This CDR3 reads CASRGRGLYQPQHF. In DNA, the CDR3 is TGTGCCAGTAGAGGCAGGGGGCTTTATCAGCCCCAGCATTTT. The chain employs TRBV19 and TRBJ1-5, with 8 bases aligning to TRBD1. V lost 6 bases and J lost 5; bases outside the gene matches: 6. Germline CDR1 and CDR2: LNHDA and SQIVND (reference sequence). This CDR3 has 14 residues. Using reference TRBV19 and TRBJ1-5 for the parts outside the CDR3, the full variable domain is DGGITQSPKYLFRKEGQNVTLSCEQNLNHDAMYWYRQDPGQGLRLIYYSQIVNDFQKGDIAEGYSVSREKKESFPLTVTSAQKNPTAFYLCASRGRGLYQPQHFGDGTRLSIL.

There are a few counts of this clonotype. J is TRBJ2-1 and V is TRBV27; 8 bases are shared with TRBD1. The ends lost 8 bases at V and 15 bases at J; junction bases unmatched: 9. CDR3 length: 11 residues. The V gene's germline CDR1 is MNHEY and CDR2 SMNVEV (reference sequence). The CDR3 coding sequence is TGTGCCAGCCCGTTGCGGACAGGGCGGTTCTTC. This sequence encodes CASPLRTGRFF.